The entry below gives a single TCR beta chain sequence along with its context. In this sample, this clonotype turned up many times. This clone's antigen is unknown. There are no base qualities to consult, and no much larger clone falls within one base. This sample stems from a study of T cells after yellow fever vaccination (dated by TCRdb to the late 2010s). General notes on the study: Libraries from fractions with low cell numbers were prepared with the SMART-Seq v4 Ultra Low Input RNA kit. To follow T-cell clones before and after both primary and booster YFV17D yellow fever vaccination, bulk TCR alpha and beta repertoires underwent longitudinal sequencing. Two healthy male donors, one aged 18 to 30 and one aged 30 to 40 years, made up the cohort. Blood samples were taken at several timepoints before and after primary and secondary immunization, and bulk PBMC replicates and cell subsets were isolated.

TCR cDNA was synthesized by 5'RACE template switching, through which a universal primer site and unique molecular identifiers were introduced. Priming for cDNA synthesis came from both the TCR alpha and TCR beta constant segments. Library amplification involved two PCR steps, and the second step added sample barcodes and sequencing adapters. Sequencing of the libraries was done on either Illumina HiSeq 2500 (2x100 bp) or NovaSeq (2x150 bp). The original methods were these. Demultiplexing of reads and collapsing into UMI consensus sequences were performed with MIGEC, and V(D)J alignment was carried out with MiXCR. Vaccine-responding clonotypes were defined with edgeR using replicate PBMC samples, requiring FDR below 0.01 and a log2 fold change above 5 up to day 15. CD4 or CD8 identity was assigned to each bulk clonotype according to whether the clonotype was present at higher abundance in the sequenced CD4 repertoire or the sequenced CD8 repertoire. TCRdb passed the public sequencing reads through fastp at Q25 and MiXCR, retaining productive beta sequences. Each CDR3 protein gets just one entry, which takes the most common genes and DNA from the rows behind it. None of the V and J calls come from the authors' own analysis; TCRdb made them. The sample table lists approximately 150,000 distinct CDR3 sequences, approximately 7.7% of them with a count of one. Approximately 0.78% of the sample is in the top ten clones.

In the paper's terms, the treatment or condition label means: live attenuated yellow fever vaccine strain. PBMCs were isolated from peripheral blood using a standard Ficoll-Paque protocol. Dynabeads CD4 and CD8 positive selection kits were used to isolate CD4 and CD8 T-cell fractions. TriZol was used to extract RNA from bulk PBMCs, from CD4 and CD8 fractions, and from dextramer-positive and dextramer-negative fractions. CDR3 length: 16 amino acids, cysteine to phenylalanine. The only DNA kept is the CDR3, 48 bases in frame from the first base. Via the germline V gene (reference sequence), CDR1 is SGHNT and CDR2 YYREEE. Deletion took 4 bases off V and 4 bases off J, with a span of 17 bases between the germline ends. Broad study findings and their caveats: Most clones expanded after primary vaccination (about 96% of CD4 and roughly 90% of CD8) were re-detected after the booster, suggesting that broad memory maintenance occurred. A small share of clonotypes occurred in both CD4 and CD8 compartments, likely arising from convergent recombination. The secondary T-cell response was found to be weaker but faster than the primary response, with a peak reached on day 5 rather than on day 15. Because the study included only a couple of donors, the extent to which the findings can be generalized is limited. Computational filtering was needed because FACS-sorted repertoires could contain abundant contaminating clonotypes from the bulk population.

This receptor chain uses TRBV5-4 and TRBJ2-2, with no confidently assigned D gene. The source was CD4+ T cells sorted from PBMCs, collected 5 days after the yellow fever booster vaccination. The clonotype comes from a man aged 25 to 40 who received the YFV17D yellow fever vaccine. The CDR3 region: CASSPVLGGITGELFF. At the DNA level, the sequence is TGTGCCAGCAGCCCGGTTCTGGGTGGGATCACCGGGGAGCTGTTTTTT.